These 4 T cell receptor beta chains came from one sample sequenced in a study of response to subunit inactivated influenza vaccine. MiXCR, run by TCRdb on the RT-PCR reads, gives a single entry per CDR3 protein. This sample has about 700,000 distinct CDR3 sequences; about 14% occur once, and the top ten carry around 7.3%. Sequences were derived from PBMCs from blood, sampled about 14 days before vaccination. These TCRs come from a man in his forties or fifties who received an inactivated influenza vaccine.

This clonotype was observed a handful of times. The V call is TRBV20-1, the J call TRBJ2-7; TRBD1 aligns across 12 bases. Germline CDR1 reads DFQATT; CDR2 reads SNEGSKA (reference sequence). The CDR3 is 13 amino acids. With V trimmed by 6 bases and J by 5 bases, 5 bases remained unmatched. The CDR3 here is CSAAGQGAHEQYF. CDR3 sequence (DNA): TGCAGTGCCGCGGGACAGGGGGCCCACGAGCAGTACTTC.

V is TRBV28 and J is TRBJ2-7; 9 nucleotides match TRBD2. The germline CDR1 and CDR2 sequences are MDHEN and SYDVKM. With V trimmed by 8 bases and J by 1 base, 9 bases remained unmatched. CDR3 length: 15 residues. The CDR3: CASLQLAGESYEQYF. CDR3 DNA: TGTGCCAGCCTACAACTAGCGGGTGAATCCTACGAGCAGTACTTC.

This clonotype has more than one count but fewer than ten. The chain is built from TRBV7-2 and TRBJ2-1; 10 positions match TRBD2. The CDR3 runs to 15 residues. Looked up from germline, CDR1 is SGHTA and CDR2 is FQGNSA. V lost 6 bases, J lost 8 bases, and 10 bases stayed unmatched. The CDR3 region has the DNA TGTGCCAGCAGTAGCGGGAGGCGGACAGTGGATGAGCAGTTCTTC. It codes for CASSSGRRTVDEQFF.

This clonotype has a count of ten or more. This rearrangement joins TRBV4-1 to TRBJ1-1; possible D gene TRBD1, 5 bases. Per germline, CDR1 MGHRA and CDR2 YSYEKL. With 0 bases removed from V and 4 bases from J, the gap between germline ends came to 9 bases. The CDR3 spans 14 residues. Here the CDR3 DNA reads TGCGCCAGCAGCCAAGAATGGGGGGGCACTGAAGCTTTCTTT. Amino acid sequence: CASSQEWGGTEAFF.